This T cell receptor (beta chain) was retrieved from a study of siplizumab effects on memory and regulatory T cells. Details on this clone: Its antigen is not identified.

The table came from immunoSEQ multiplex PCR; TCRdb's copy has only in-frame clones and leaves some out. The data hold 100,000 or so clones, with less than 95% observed a single time. Study-wide points: It seemed that naive T cells were more diverse than memory cells and were major contributors to the alloresponse. Controls had around 28% Treg-derived mappable alloreactive CD4+ clones on average, versus around 64% with siplizumab.

From germline, CDR1 is MNHNY and CDR2 SVGAGI (reference sequence). Trimming cost V 4 bases and J 4 bases, with 13 bases left between them. This CDR3 comprises 14 residues. The sequenced sample was non-Treg CD4+ T cells sorted from blood. This receptor was obtained from a human donor in good health. V gene TRBV6-6 combines with J gene TRBJ1-2; maybe TRBD1 (6 bases). CDR3 protein: CASSFNRDRYGYTF. DNA for the CDR3: TGTGCCAGCAGTTTTAACAGGGACCGCTATGGCTACACCTTC.